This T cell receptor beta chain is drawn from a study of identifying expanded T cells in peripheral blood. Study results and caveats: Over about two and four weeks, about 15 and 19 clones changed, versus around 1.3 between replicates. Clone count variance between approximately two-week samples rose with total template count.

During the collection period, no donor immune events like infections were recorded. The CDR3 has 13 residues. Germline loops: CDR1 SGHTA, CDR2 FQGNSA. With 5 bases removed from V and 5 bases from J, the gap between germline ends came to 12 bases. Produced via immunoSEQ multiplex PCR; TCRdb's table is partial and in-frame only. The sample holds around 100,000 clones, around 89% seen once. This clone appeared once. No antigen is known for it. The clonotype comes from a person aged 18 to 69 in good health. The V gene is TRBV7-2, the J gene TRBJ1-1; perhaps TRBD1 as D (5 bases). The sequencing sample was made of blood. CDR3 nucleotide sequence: TGTGCCAGCAGCCTGACCTGGGGGACTGAAGCTTTCTTT. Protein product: CASSLTWGTEAFF.